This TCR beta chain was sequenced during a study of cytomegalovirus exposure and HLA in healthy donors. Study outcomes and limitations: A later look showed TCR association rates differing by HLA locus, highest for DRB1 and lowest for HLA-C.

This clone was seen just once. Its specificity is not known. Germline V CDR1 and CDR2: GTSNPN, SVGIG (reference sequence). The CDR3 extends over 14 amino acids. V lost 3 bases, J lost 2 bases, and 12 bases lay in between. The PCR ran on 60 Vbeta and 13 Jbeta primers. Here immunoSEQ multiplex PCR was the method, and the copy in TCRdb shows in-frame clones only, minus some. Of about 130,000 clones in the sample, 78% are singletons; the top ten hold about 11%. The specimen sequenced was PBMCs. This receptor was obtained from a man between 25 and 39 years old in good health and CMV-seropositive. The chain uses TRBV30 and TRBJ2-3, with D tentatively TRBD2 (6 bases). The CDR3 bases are TGTGCCTGGAGGAAACTAGCCCTCACAGATACGCAGTATTTT. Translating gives CAWRKLALTDTQYF.